This T cell receptor (beta chain) was captured by sequencing in a study of OX40 agonist ivuxolimab in advanced cancers. Profiled with immunoSEQ multiplex PCR; TCRdb holds only in-frame clones, not every one. The data show 23,000 or so clones, less than 90% seen once. Specimen: CD4+ or CD8+ T cells sorted from blood, collected in a trial of the OX40 agonist ivuxolimab. The receptor comes from an adult with an advanced solid tumor such as melanoma, head and neck, liver or kidney cancer.

The CDR3 is CASSLTSGMQFF. CDR3 nucleotide sequence: TGTGCCAGCAGCCTTACTAGCGGGATGCAGTTCTTC. This sequence joins TRBV4-2 and TRBJ2-1; TRBD2 matches at 10 bases. Trimming at V came to 4 bases and at J to 12 bases, leaving 3 bases not matched to a gene. The CDR3 has 12 residues. CDR1 and CDR2 from the germline V gene are LGHNA and YNFKEQ.